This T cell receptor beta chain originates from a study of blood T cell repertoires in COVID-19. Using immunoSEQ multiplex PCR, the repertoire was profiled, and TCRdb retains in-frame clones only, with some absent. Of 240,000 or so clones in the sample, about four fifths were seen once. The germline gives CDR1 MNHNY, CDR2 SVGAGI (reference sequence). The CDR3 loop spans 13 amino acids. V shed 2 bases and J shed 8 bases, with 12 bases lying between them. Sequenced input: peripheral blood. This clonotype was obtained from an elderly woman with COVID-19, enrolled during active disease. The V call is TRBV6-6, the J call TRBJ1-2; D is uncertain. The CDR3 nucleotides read TGTGCCAGCAGTTACGACGGGATGGAAGGCTACACCTTC. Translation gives CASSYDGMEGYTF.